The rows below give T cell receptor beta chains drawn from one sample of a study of CD8 T cells in ankylosing spondylitis. MiXCR was run by TCRdb on the 5' RACE reads, yielding one entry per CDR3 protein. The sample lists around 490,000 distinct CDR3 sequences, approximately 5.3% occurring once. Sequencing was performed on blood, either unsorted or a sorted T cell fraction (not recorded which). These receptors were collected from a male donor with ankylosing spondylitis. Each CDR3 is given with its conserved first and last residue. The D gene is left open where the match is weak. Only part of the rows carry a size: once, few, many, or a class if the clone is expanded.

d_call: .; clone_size: many; cdr3_length: 17; j_call: TRBJ2-1; v_call: TRBV5-1; cdr3_aa: CASSWTPEGPIYNEQFF; cdr3_nt: TGCGCCAGCAGCTGGACCCCGGAGGGCCCAATCTACAATGAGCAGTTCTTC
d_call: .; clone_size: many; cdr3_length: 15; j_call: TRBJ2-5; v_call: TRBV5-6; cdr3_aa: CASSSTRTEEGTQYF; cdr3_nt: TGTGCCAGCAGTTCAACGAGAACCGAGGAGGGGACCCAGTACTTC
d_call: .; clone_size: once; cdr3_length: 13; j_call: TRBJ1-2; v_call: TRBV19; cdr3_aa: CAMSPDRYYGYTF; cdr3_nt: TGTGCCATGAGCCCCGACAGGTACTATGGCTACACCTTC
d_call: TRBD2; clone_size: many; cdr3_length: 13; j_call: TRBJ2-1; v_call: TRBV20-1; cdr3_aa: CSVLAGVYNEQFF; cdr3_nt: TGCAGTGTACTAGCGGGGGTTTACAATGAGCAGTTCTTC
d_call: TRBD2; clone_size: many; cdr3_length: 15; j_call: TRBJ2-3; v_call: TRBV9; cdr3_aa: CASSPWRGGPDTQYF; cdr3_nt: TGTGCCAGCAGCCCCTGGCGGGGGGGCCCGGATACGCAGTATTTT
d_call: TRBD1; clone_size: many; cdr3_length: 16; j_call: TRBJ2-2; v_call: TRBV4-3; cdr3_aa: CASSQLGTDNTGELFF; cdr3_nt: TGCGCCAGCAGCCAGTTAGGGACAGATAACACCGGGGAGCTGTTTTTT
d_call: TRBD1; clone_size: .; cdr3_length: 17; j_call: TRBJ2-1; v_call: TRBV7-8; cdr3_aa: CASSLGQGAVSYNEQFF; cdr3_nt: TGTGCCAGCAGCTTAGGACAGGGGGCCGTTTCCTACAATGAGCAGTTCTTC
d_call: .; clone_size: many; cdr3_length: 15; j_call: TRBJ2-7; v_call: TRBV20-1; cdr3_aa: CSARDLGVLSYEQYF; cdr3_nt: TGCAGTGCTAGAGATCTCGGGGTTCTCTCCTACGAGCAGTACTTC
d_call: .; clone_size: many; cdr3_length: 13; j_call: TRBJ2-5; v_call: TRBV7-2; cdr3_aa: CASSVGGEGTQYF; cdr3_nt: TGTGCCAGCAGCGTAGGGGGTGAGGGGACCCAGTACTTC
d_call: .; clone_size: many; cdr3_length: 14; j_call: TRBJ2-7; v_call: TRBV6-1; cdr3_aa: CASSVRWEAYEQYF; cdr3_nt: TGTGCCAGCAGCGTCCGGTGGGAAGCCTACGAGCAGTACTTC
d_call: .; clone_size: many; cdr3_length: 16; j_call: TRBJ2-5; v_call: TRBV4-3; cdr3_aa: CASSQERDFFQETQYF; cdr3_nt: TGCGCCAGCAGCCAAGAGAGGGACTTTTTCCAAGAGACCCAGTACTTC
d_call: .; clone_size: many; cdr3_length: 15; j_call: TRBJ1-1; v_call: TRBV5-1; cdr3_aa: CASSSLGPMNTEAFF; cdr3_nt: TGCGCCAGCAGCAGTCTGGGACCCATGAACACTGAAGCTTTCTTT
d_call: TRBD2; clone_size: few; cdr3_length: 20; j_call: TRBJ2-7; v_call: TRBV7-3; cdr3_aa: CASSLSFTSGGKSSDYEQYF; cdr3_nt: TGTGCCAGCAGCTTATCTTTTACTAGCGGGGGTAAAAGCTCCGACTACGAGCAGTACTTC
d_call: .; clone_size: many; cdr3_length: 14; j_call: TRBJ1-3; v_call: TRBV5-1; cdr3_aa: CASSLEGPGNTIYF; cdr3_nt: TGCGCCAGCAGCTTGGAAGGACCCGGAAACACCATATATTTT
d_call: TRBD1; clone_size: many; cdr3_length: 14; j_call: TRBJ1-2; v_call: TRBV28; cdr3_aa: CASSSPQGWYGYTF; cdr3_nt: TGTGCCAGCAGTTCCCCACAGGGGTGGTATGGCTACACCTTC
d_call: .; clone_size: many; cdr3_length: 14; j_call: TRBJ2-7; v_call: TRBV15; cdr3_aa: CATSVDFSSYEQYF; cdr3_nt: TGTGCCACCAGCGTGGATTTCAGCTCCTACGAGCAGTACTTC
d_call: .; clone_size: many; cdr3_length: 10; j_call: TRBJ2-1; v_call: TRBV29-1; cdr3_aa: CSVGSNEQFF; cdr3_nt: TGCAGCGTTGGTTCGAATGAGCAGTTCTTC
d_call: TRBD2; clone_size: few; cdr3_length: 16; j_call: TRBJ2-7; v_call: TRBV13; cdr3_aa: CASSPTAGGIRYEQYF; cdr3_nt: TGTGCCAGCAGCCCCACAGCGGGGGGAATAAGATACGAGCAGTACTTC
d_call: .; clone_size: many; cdr3_length: 13; j_call: TRBJ2-5; v_call: TRBV7-8; cdr3_aa: CASSLAAGETQYF; cdr3_nt: TGTGCCAGCAGCTTAGCGGCGGGCGAGACCCAGTACTTC
d_call: .; clone_size: many; cdr3_length: 13; j_call: TRBJ1-2; v_call: TRBV29-1; cdr3_aa: CSVEDLAFYGYTF; cdr3_nt: TGCAGCGTTGAAGATTTGGCTTTCTATGGCTACACCTTC
d_call: TRBD1; clone_size: many; cdr3_length: 14; j_call: TRBJ2-5; v_call: TRBV29-1; cdr3_aa: CSVERGTGGETQYF; cdr3_nt: TGCAGCGTTGAAAGGGGGACAGGCGGGGAGACCCAGTACTTC
d_call: TRBD1; clone_size: .; cdr3_length: 15; j_call: TRBJ2-6; v_call: TRBV24-1; cdr3_aa: CATGDRVAGANVLTF; cdr3_nt: TGTGCCACCGGGGACAGGGTCGCAGGGGCCAACGTCCTGACTTTC
d_call: TRBD1; clone_size: many; cdr3_length: 14; j_call: TRBJ1-2; v_call: TRBV12-3/TRBV12-4; cdr3_aa: CASRRQGDVDGYTF; cdr3_nt: TGTGCCAGCAGACGACAGGGGGATGTCGATGGCTACACCTTC
d_call: .; clone_size: many; cdr3_length: 14; j_call: TRBJ2-7; v_call: TRBV12-3/TRBV12-4; cdr3_aa: CASRLQGFTYEQYF; cdr3_nt: TGTGCCAGCAGGTTACAGGGTTTTACCTACGAGCAGTACTTC
d_call: TRBD1; clone_size: many; cdr3_length: 16; j_call: TRBJ1-1; v_call: TRBV6-1; cdr3_aa: CASRNPQGGRGTEAFF; cdr3_nt: TGTGCCAGCAGAAACCCGCAGGGGGGGCGCGGCACTGAAGCTTTCTTT
d_call: .; clone_size: few; cdr3_length: 13; j_call: TRBJ2-3; v_call: TRBV20-1; cdr3_aa: CSAVWASTDTQYF; cdr3_nt: TGCAGTGCCGTGTGGGCTAGCACAGATACGCAGTATTTT
d_call: .; clone_size: few; cdr3_length: 13; j_call: TRBJ2-7; v_call: TRBV5-1; cdr3_aa: CASSAGTHYEQYF; cdr3_nt: TGCGCCAGCAGTGCAGGCACCCACTACGAGCAGTACTTC
d_call: .; clone_size: many; cdr3_length: 14; j_call: TRBJ2-3; v_call: TRBV6-1; cdr3_aa: CASRRTTSTDTQYF; cdr3_nt: TGTGCCAGCAGGAGGACTACTTCCACAGATACGCAGTATTTT
d_call: .; clone_size: .; cdr3_length: 13; j_call: TRBJ2-1; v_call: TRBV12-3/TRBV12-4; cdr3_aa: CASSFPWDAIRAF; cdr3_nt: TGTGCCAGCAGTTTCCCGTGGGATGCCATTAGGGCCTTC
d_call: TRBD2; clone_size: many; cdr3_length: 15; j_call: TRBJ2-3; v_call: TRBV11-2; cdr3_aa: CASSPSGSKTDTQYF; cdr3_nt: TGTGCCAGCAGCCCGAGCGGGAGCAAGACAGATACGCAGTATTTT
d_call: TRBD1; clone_size: many; cdr3_length: 14; j_call: TRBJ2-3; v_call: TRBV27; cdr3_aa: CASSRTGSWDTQYF; cdr3_nt: TGTGCCAGCAGTAGGACAGGATCCTGGGATACGCAGTATTTT
d_call: .; clone_size: .; cdr3_length: 14; j_call: TRBJ2-3; v_call: TRBV28; cdr3_aa: CASSLLARADTQYF; cdr3_nt: TGTGCCAGCAGTTTATTGGCTAGGGCCGATACGCAGTATTTT
d_call: .; clone_size: many; cdr3_length: 14; j_call: TRBJ1-1; v_call: TRBV7-2; cdr3_aa: CASSPQVEGTEAFF; cdr3_nt: TGTGCCAGCAGCCCCCAAGTTGAGGGCACTGAAGCTTTCTTT
d_call: .; clone_size: many; cdr3_length: 14; j_call: TRBJ1-5; v_call: TRBV10-2; cdr3_aa: CASTPFSSNQPQHF; cdr3_nt: TGCGCCAGCACCCCGTTTTCTAGCAATCAGCCCCAGCATTTT
d_call: .; clone_size: many; cdr3_length: 14; j_call: TRBJ2-3; v_call: TRBV5-1; cdr3_aa: CASSFGTWADTQYF; cdr3_nt: TGCGCCAGCAGCTTCGGGACTTGGGCAGATACGCAGTATTTT
d_call: TRBD2; clone_size: .; cdr3_length: 17; j_call: TRBJ2-1; v_call: TRBV20-1; cdr3_aa: CSAREYSLAGGRDEQFF; cdr3_nt: TGCAGTGCCCGCGAATACTCTCTAGCGGGGGGGCGGGATGAGCAGTTCTTC
d_call: .; clone_size: many; cdr3_length: 12; j_call: TRBJ2-1; v_call: TRBV28; cdr3_aa: CASSQMYNEQFF; cdr3_nt: TGTGCCAGCAGCCAGATGTACAATGAGCAGTTCTTC
d_call: .; clone_size: many; cdr3_length: 14; j_call: TRBJ1-1; v_call: TRBV5-1; cdr3_aa: CASSFRGQNTEAFF; cdr3_nt: TGCGCCAGCAGCTTTCGGGGGCAGAACACTGAAGCTTTCTTT
d_call: .; clone_size: many; cdr3_length: 11; j_call: TRBJ2-5; v_call: TRBV28; cdr3_aa: CASSSGWTQYF; cdr3_nt: TGTGCCAGCAGCTCGGGGTGGACCCAGTACTTC
d_call: TRBD1; clone_size: many; cdr3_length: 15; j_call: TRBJ2-1; v_call: TRBV15; cdr3_aa: CATSSRTGTINEQFF; cdr3_nt: TGTGCCACCAGCAGCAGGACAGGGACCATAAATGAGCAGTTCTTC